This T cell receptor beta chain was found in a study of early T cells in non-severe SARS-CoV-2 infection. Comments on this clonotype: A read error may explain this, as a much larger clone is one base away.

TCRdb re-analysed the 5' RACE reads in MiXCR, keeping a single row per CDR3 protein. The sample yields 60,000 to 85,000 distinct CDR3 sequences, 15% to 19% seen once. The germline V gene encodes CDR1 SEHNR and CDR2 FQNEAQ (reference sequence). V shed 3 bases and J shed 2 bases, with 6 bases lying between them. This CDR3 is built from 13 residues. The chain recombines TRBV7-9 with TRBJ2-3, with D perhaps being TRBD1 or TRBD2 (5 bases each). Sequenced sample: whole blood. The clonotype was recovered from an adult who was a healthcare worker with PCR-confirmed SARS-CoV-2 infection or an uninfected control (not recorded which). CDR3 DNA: TGTGCCAGCAGCTTGGGGACCACAGATACGCAGTATTTT. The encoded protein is CASSLGTTDTQYF.